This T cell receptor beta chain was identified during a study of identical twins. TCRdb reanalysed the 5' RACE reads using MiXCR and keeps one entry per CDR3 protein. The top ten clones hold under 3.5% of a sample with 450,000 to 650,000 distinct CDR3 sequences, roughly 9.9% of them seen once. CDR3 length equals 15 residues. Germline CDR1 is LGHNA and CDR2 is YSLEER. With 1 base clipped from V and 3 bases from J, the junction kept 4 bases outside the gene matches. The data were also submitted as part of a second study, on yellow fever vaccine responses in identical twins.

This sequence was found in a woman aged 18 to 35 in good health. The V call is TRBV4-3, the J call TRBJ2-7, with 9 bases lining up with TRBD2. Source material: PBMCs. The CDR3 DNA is TGCGCCAGCAGCCAAGGGTATAGCGGGAGCTACGAGCAGTACTTC. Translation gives CASSQGYSGSYEQYF.